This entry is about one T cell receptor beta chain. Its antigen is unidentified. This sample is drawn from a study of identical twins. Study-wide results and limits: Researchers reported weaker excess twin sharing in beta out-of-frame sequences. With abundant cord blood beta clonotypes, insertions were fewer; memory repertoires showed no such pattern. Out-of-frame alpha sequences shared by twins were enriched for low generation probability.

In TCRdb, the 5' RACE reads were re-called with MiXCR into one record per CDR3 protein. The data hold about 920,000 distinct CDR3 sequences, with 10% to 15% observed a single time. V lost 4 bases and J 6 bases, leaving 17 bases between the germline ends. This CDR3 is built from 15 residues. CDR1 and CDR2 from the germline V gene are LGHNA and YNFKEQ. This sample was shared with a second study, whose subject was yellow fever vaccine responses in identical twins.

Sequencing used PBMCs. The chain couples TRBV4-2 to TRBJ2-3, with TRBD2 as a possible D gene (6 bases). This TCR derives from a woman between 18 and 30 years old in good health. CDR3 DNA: TGTGCCAGCAGCCTCCAAGTCTCAGGGAGGGATACGCAGTATTTT. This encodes CASSLQVSGRDTQYF.